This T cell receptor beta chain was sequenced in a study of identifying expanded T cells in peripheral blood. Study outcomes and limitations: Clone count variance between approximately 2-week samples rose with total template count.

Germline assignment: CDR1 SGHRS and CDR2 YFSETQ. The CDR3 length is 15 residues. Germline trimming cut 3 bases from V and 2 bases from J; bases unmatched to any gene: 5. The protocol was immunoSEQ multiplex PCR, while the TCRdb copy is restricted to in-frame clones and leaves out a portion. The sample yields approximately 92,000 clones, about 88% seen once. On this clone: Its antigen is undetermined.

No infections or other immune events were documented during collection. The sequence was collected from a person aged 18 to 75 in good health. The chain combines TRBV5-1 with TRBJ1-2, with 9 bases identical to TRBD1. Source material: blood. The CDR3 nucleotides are TGCGCCAGCAGCTATGGGACAGGGATAAACTATGGCTACACCTTC. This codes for CASSYGTGINYGYTF. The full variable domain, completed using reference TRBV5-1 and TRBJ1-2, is KAGVTQTPRYLIKTRGQQVTLSCSPISGHRSVSWYQQTPGQGLQFLFEYFSETQRNKGNFPGRFSGRQFSNSRSEMNVSTLELGDSALYLCASSYGTGINYGYTFGSGTRLTVV.